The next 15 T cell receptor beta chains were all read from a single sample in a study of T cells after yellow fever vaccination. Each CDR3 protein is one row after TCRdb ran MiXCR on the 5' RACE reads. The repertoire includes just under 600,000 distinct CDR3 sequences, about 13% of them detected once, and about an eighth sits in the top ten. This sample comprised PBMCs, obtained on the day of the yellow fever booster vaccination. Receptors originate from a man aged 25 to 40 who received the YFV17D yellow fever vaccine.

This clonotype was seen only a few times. The DNA for the CDR3 is TGTGCCAGTATTGGCACTAGCGGGACAATTAGCTCCTACAATGAGCAGTTCTTC. Its translation is CASIGTSGTISSYNEQFF. This sequence joins TRBV19 and TRBJ2-1; 10 bases are shared with TRBD2. Germline CDR1 LNHDA, CDR2 SQIVND (reference sequence). V dropped 7 bases and J dropped 0; count of bases not matched to a gene: 12. There are 18 residues in the CDR3.

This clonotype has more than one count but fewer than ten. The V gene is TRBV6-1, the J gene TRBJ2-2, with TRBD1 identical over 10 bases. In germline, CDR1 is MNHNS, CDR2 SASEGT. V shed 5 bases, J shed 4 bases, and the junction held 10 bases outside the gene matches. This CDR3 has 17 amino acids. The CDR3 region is CASSLPGTGVTTGELFF. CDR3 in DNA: TGTGCCAGCAGTCTCCCCGGGACAGGGGTGACCACCGGGGAGCTGTTTTTT.

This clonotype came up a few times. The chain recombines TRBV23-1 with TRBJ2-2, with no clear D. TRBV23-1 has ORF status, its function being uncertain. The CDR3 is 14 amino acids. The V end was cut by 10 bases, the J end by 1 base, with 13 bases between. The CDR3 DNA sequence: TGCGCCACCCCCCGATCCCGGAACACCGGGGAGCTGTTTTTT. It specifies CATPRSRNTGELFF.

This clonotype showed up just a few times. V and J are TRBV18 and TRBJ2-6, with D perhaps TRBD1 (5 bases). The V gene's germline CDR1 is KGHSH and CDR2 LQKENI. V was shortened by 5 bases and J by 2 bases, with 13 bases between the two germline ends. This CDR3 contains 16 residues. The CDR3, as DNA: TGTGCCAGCTCAGGTATCAGGGAAACTGGGGCCAACGTCCTGACTTTC. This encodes CASSGIRETGANVLTF.

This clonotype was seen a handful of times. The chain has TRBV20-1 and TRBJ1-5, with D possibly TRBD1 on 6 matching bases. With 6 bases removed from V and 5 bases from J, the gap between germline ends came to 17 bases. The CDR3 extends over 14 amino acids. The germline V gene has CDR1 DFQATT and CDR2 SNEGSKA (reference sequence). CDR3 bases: TGCAGTGCCCGTATGGGGGGCTATGATCAGCCCCAGCATTTT. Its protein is CSARMGGYDQPQHF.

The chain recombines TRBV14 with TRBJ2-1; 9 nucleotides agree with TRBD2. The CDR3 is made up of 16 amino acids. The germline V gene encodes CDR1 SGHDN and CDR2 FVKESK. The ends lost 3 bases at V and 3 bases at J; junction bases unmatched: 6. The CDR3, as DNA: TGTGCCAGCAGCCAGGTAGCGGGAGTTGGCTACAATGAGCAGTTCTTC. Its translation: CASSQVAGVGYNEQFF.

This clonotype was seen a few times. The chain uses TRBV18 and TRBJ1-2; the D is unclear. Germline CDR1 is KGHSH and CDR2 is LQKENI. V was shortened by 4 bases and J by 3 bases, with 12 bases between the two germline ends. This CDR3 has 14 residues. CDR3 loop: CASSLRQDYYGYTF. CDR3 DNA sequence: TGTGCCAGCTCACTCAGGCAGGATTACTATGGCTACACCTTC.

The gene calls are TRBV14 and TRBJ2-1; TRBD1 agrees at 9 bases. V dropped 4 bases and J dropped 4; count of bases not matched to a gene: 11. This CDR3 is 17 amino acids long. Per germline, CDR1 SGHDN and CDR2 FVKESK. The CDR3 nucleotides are TGTGCCAGCAGCCCCCAAAGAGGGACAGGGCGGTACAATGAGCAGTTCTTC. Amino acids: CASSPQRGTGRYNEQFF.

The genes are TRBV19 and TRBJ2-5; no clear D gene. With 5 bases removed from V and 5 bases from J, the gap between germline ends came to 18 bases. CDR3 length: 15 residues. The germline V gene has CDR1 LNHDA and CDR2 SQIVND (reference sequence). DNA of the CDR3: TGTGCCAGTAGTTCGACACATGTTCAAGGGGAGACCCAGTACTTC. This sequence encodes CASSSTHVQGETQYF.

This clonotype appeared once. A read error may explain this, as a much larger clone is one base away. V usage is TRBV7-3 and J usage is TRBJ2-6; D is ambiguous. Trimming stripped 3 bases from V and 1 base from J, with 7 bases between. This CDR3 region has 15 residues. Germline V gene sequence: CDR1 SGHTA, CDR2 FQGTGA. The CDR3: CASSFSPSGANVLTF. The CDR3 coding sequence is TGTGCCAGCAGCTTTTCCCCGTCTGGGGCCAACGTCCTGACTTTC.

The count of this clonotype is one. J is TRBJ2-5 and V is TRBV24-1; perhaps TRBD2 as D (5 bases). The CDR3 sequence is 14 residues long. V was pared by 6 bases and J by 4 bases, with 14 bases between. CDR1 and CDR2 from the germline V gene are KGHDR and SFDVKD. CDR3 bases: TGTGCCACCAGTTCCCAGCGGCCCCCAGAGACCCAGTACTTC. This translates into CATSSQRPPETQYF.

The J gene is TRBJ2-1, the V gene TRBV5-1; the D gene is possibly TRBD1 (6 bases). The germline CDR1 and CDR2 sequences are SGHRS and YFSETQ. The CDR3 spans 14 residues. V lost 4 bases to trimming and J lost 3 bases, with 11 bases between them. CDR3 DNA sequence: TGCGCCAGCAGCGACGGACAGTTCTACAATGAGCAGTTCTTC. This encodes CASSDGQFYNEQFF. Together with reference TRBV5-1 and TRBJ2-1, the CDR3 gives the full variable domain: KAGVTQTPRYLIKTRGQQVTLSCSPISGHRSVSWYQQTPGQGLQFLFEYFSETQRNKGNFPGRFSGRQFSNSRSEMNVSTLELGDSALYLCASSDGQFYNEQFFGPGTRLTVL.

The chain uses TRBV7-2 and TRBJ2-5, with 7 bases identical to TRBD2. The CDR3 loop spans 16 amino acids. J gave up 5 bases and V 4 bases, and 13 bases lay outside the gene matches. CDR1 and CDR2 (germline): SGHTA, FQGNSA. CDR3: CASSSPSRGGPETQYF. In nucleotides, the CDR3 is TGTGCCAGCAGCTCCCCTTCCCGGGGAGGGCCCGAGACCCAGTACTTC.

CDR3 region: CAISEGRGNTDTQYF. The CDR3 DNA reads TGTGCCATCAGTGAGGGGAGGGGGAACACAGATACGCAGTATTTT. The chain combines TRBV10-3 with TRBJ2-3; tentative D call: TRBD2 (7 bases). Germline CDR1 ENHRY, CDR2 SYGVKD. V shed 2 bases and J shed 2 bases, with 11 bases lying between them. This CDR3 spans 15 amino acids.

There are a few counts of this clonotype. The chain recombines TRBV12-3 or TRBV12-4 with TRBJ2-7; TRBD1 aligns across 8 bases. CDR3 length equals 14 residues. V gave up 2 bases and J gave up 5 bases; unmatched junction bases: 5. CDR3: CASSLLVRGHEQYF. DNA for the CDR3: TGTGCCAGCAGTTTATTGGTCAGGGGGCACGAGCAGTACTTC.